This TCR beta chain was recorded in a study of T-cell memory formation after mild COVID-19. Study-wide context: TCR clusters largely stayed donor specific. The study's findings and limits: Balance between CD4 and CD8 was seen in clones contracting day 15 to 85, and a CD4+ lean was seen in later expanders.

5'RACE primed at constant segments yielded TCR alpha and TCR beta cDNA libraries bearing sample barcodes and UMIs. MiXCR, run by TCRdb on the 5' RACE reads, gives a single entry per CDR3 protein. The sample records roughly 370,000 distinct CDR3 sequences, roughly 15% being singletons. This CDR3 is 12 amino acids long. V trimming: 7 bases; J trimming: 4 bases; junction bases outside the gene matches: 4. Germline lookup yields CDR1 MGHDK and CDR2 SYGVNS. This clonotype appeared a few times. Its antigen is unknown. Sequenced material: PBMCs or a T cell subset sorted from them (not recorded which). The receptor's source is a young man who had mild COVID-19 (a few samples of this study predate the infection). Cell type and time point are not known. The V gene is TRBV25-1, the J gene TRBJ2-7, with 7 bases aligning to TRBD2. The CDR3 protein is CASTGGGYEQYF. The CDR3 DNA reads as TGTGCCAGCACTGGCGGGGGATACGAGCAGTACTTC.